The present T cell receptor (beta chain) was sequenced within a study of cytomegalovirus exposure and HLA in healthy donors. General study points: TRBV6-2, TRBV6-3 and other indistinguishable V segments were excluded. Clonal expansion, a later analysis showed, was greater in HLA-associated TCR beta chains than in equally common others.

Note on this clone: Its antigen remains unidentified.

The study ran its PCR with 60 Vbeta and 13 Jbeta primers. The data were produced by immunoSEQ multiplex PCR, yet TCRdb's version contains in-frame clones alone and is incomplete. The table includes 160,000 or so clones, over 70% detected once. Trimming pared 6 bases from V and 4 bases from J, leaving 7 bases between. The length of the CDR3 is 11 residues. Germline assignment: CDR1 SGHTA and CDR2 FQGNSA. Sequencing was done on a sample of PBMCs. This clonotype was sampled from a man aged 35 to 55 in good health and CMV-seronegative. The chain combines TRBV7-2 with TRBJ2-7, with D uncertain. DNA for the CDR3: TGTGCCAGCAGGATGAGTTACGAGCAGTACTTC. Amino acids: CASRMSYEQYF.